Listed here is a single TCR beta chain. What it binds is unknown. Template switching with 5'RACE generated the TCR cDNA and added a universal primer site and UMIs. Each CDR3 protein gets one entry after TCRdb re-called the 5' RACE reads with MiXCR. The top ten hold 1% to 1.2% of the sample, which has 200,000 to 300,000 distinct CDR3 sequences, 6% to 8% seen once. The sample is drawn from a study of T cells after yellow fever vaccination. The CDR3 contains 16 residues. Trimming left V 5 bases short and J 0 bases short, with 17 bases between. The germline CDR1 and CDR2 sequences are SGHTA and FQGNSA. Study-level points and caveats: The secondary response showed a weaker magnitude and a faster peak, day 5 versus 15. The CD4 and CD8 compartments had a small share of their clonotypes in common. FACS-sorted repertoires could harbor abundant contaminating bulk-population clonotypes.

The chain carries TRBV7-2 and TRBJ2-7, with D perhaps TRBD1 (5 bases). The receptor's source is a man between 25 and 39 years old who received the YFV17D yellow fever vaccine. The material was CD4+ T cells sorted from PBMCs, obtained on the day of the yellow fever booster vaccination. CDR3 sequence (DNA): TGTGCCAGCAGCGCCCTGGTGGGGCTGAGCTCCTACGAGCAGTACTTC. Amino acid sequence: CASSALVGLSSYEQYF. Combining the CDR3 with reference TRBV7-2 and TRBJ2-7 gives the whole variable domain GAGVSQSPSNKVTEKGKDVELRCDPISGHTALYWYRQSLGQGLEFLIYFQGNSAPDKSGLPSDRFSAERTGGSVSTLTIQRTQQEDSAVYLCASSALVGLSSYEQYFGPGTRLTVT.